The 4 T cell receptor beta chains below all came from one sample that was sequenced in a study of response to subunit inactivated influenza vaccine. TCRdb ran MiXCR on the RT-PCR reads and lists one entry per CDR3 protein. The data show approximately 520,000 distinct CDR3 sequences, with about 15% seen just once and less than 4% held by the top ten. The sequencing used CD4+ T cells sorted from PBMCs, collected 23 months after vaccination. These receptor sequences come from a man between 50 and 69 years old who received an inactivated influenza vaccine.

The rearrangement uses TRBV14 and TRBJ2-1, with D unresolved. CDR3 length equals 12 residues. Germline V CDR1 and CDR2: SGHDN, FVKESK. V was clipped by 3 bases and J by 11 bases, with 11 bases between them. The DNA for the CDR3 is TGTGCCAGCAGCCAGGAGTGGTTGAAGCAGTTCTTC. It codes for CASSQEWLKQFF.

The CDR3 region is CASSSDRVYGYTF. CDR3 bases: TGCGCCAGCAGCTCGGACAGAGTCTATGGCTACACCTTC. The V gene is TRBV5-1, the J gene TRBJ1-2; the D gene is possibly TRBD1 (6 bases). V shed 3 bases and J shed 4 bases, with 10 bases lying between them. The CDR3 is 13 residues long. CDR1 is SGHRS and CDR2 is YFSETQ in the germline V gene.

This clonotype was seen a handful of times. The chain couples TRBV7-8 to TRBJ2-5; no firm D call. This CDR3 contains 12 residues. Germline V gene data show CDR1 as SGHVS and CDR2 as FQNEAQ. V shed 5 bases and J shed 8 bases, with 12 bases lying between them. CDR3: CASSRQKVTQYF. The DNA for the CDR3 is TGTGCCAGCAGCCGACAAAAGGTTACCCAGTACTTC.

The V gene is TRBV4-2, the J gene TRBJ2-2, with D hard to call. Germline V gene sequence: CDR1 LGHNA, CDR2 YNFKEQ. Trimming took off 4 bases at V and 3 bases at J, with 9 bases between the two ends. The CDR3 extends over 14 amino acids. CDR3 nucleotides: TGTGCCAGCAGCCCAGGCGACTACACCGGGGAGCTGTTTTTT. Translating it yields CASSPGDYTGELFF.